Listed below are T cell receptor beta chains from one sample, sequenced in a study of blood T cell repertoires in COVID-19. Profiled with immunoSEQ multiplex PCR; TCRdb holds only in-frame clones, not every one. The sample holds about 180,000 clones, over 75% seen once. The specimen was peripheral blood. The receptors originated from a man between 65 and 80 years old with active or convalescent COVID-19. The CDR3 runs from the conserved cysteine through the conserved F or W. A D gene is named only where the DNA matches it firmly.

j_gene: TRBJ2-2
len: 17
d_gene: .
v_gene: TRBV14
CDR3aa: CASSQPSESGSTGELFF

j_gene: TRBJ1-1
len: 15
d_gene: .
v_gene: TRBV4-3
CDR3aa: CASSQQPRGDTEAFF

j_gene: TRBJ2-1
len: 13
d_gene: .
v_gene: TRBV6-6
CDR3aa: CASRVDFYNEQFF

j_gene: TRBJ1-4
len: 15
d_gene: .
v_gene: TRBV6-5
CDR3aa: CASSPDTSDNEKLFF

j_gene: TRBJ1-5
len: 14
d_gene: .
v_gene: TRBV6-5
CDR3aa: CASSTTMGEQPQHF

j_gene: TRBJ2-5
len: 15
d_gene: TRBD1
v_gene: TRBV5-5
CDR3aa: CASSQGQGAFETQYF

j_gene: TRBJ1-1
len: 14
d_gene: .
v_gene: TRBV11-2
CDR3aa: CASSLDLGSPEAFF

j_gene: TRBJ1-1
len: 12
d_gene: .
v_gene: TRBV30
CDR3aa: CAWRFLDTEAFF

j_gene: TRBJ1-2
len: 14
d_gene: TRBD1
v_gene: TRBV18
CDR3aa: CASSQGQDNYGYTF

j_gene: TRBJ1-5
len: 15
d_gene: .
v_gene: TRBV30
CDR3aa: CAWSVGGAGNQPQHF

j_gene: TRBJ2-2
len: 16
d_gene: TRBD1
v_gene: TRBV30
CDR3aa: CAWSVRGTGHTGELFF

j_gene: TRBJ1-1
len: 14
d_gene: TRBD1
v_gene: TRBV5-1
CDR3aa: CASRSTGQEVEAFF

j_gene: TRBJ1-2
len: 15
d_gene: .
v_gene: TRBV19
CDR3aa: CASRLEGVGSYGYTF

j_gene: TRBJ2-5
len: 14
d_gene: TRBD1
v_gene: TRBV7-2
CDR3aa: CASSSLDRTETQYF

j_gene: TRBJ2-6
len: 17
d_gene: TRBD1
v_gene: TRBV6-2/TRBV6-3
CDR3aa: CASSRTGRGSGANVLTF

j_gene: TRBJ1-3
len: 16
d_gene: .
v_gene: TRBV11-2
CDR3aa: CASSLDRTALGNTIYF

j_gene: TRBJ2-7
len: 14
d_gene: .
v_gene: TRBV3-1/TRBV3-2
CDR3aa: CASSYLGQSYEQYF

j_gene: TRBJ2-7
len: 13
d_gene: .
v_gene: TRBV21-1
CDR3aa: CASSKFPSYEQYF

j_gene: TRBJ2-1
len: 17
d_gene: .
v_gene: TRBV21-1
CDR3aa: CASRNNNRDRGVDEQFF

j_gene: TRBJ2-5
len: 15
d_gene: TRBD2
v_gene: TRBV14
CDR3aa: CASSQDATGTRTQYF

j_gene: TRBJ2-5
len: 17
d_gene: TRBD1
v_gene: TRBV7-7
CDR3aa: CASSFGRRDRGRETQYF

j_gene: TRBJ1-2
len: 14
d_gene: .
v_gene: TRBV5-8
CDR3aa: CASSSQTGQPGYTF

j_gene: TRBJ1-1
len: 14
d_gene: .
v_gene: TRBV5-1
CDR3aa: CASSLGSGNTEAFF

j_gene: TRBJ1-2
len: 15
d_gene: TRBD1
v_gene: TRBV2
CDR3aa: CVSRASGTGGYGYTF

j_gene: TRBJ2-1
len: 16
d_gene: .
v_gene: TRBV5-4
CDR3aa: CASSLSLEVSYNEQFF

j_gene: TRBJ1-2
len: 13
d_gene: TRBD1
v_gene: TRBV30
CDR3aa: CAWSVLDRGGYTF

j_gene: TRBJ1-2
len: 17
d_gene: TRBD1
v_gene: TRBV10-3
CDR3aa: CAISEAGTGRLGGGYTF

j_gene: TRBJ2-5
len: 15
d_gene: TRBD1
v_gene: TRBV10-1
CDR3aa: CASSDNRGPGETQYF

j_gene: TRBJ2-7
len: 14
d_gene: TRBD1
v_gene: TRBV2
CDR3aa: CASEREQGAHEQYF

j_gene: TRBJ2-1
len: 18
d_gene: TRBD2
v_gene: TRBV27
CDR3aa: CASSSRKRGVRPYNEQFF

j_gene: TRBJ1-5
len: 15
d_gene: TRBD1
v_gene: TRBV6-6
CDR3aa: CASQNRGTSNQPQHF

j_gene: TRBJ2-3
len: 14
d_gene: TRBD2
v_gene: TRBV19
CDR3aa: CASSFGGDADTQYF

j_gene: TRBJ2-1
len: 18
d_gene: TRBD2
v_gene: TRBV4-2
CDR3aa: CASSQETSGGPYRNEQFF

j_gene: TRBJ2-1
len: 17
d_gene: TRBD2
v_gene: TRBV9
CDR3aa: CASSETTGTSGYNEQFF

j_gene: TRBJ1-1
len: 15
d_gene: .
v_gene: TRBV7-9
CDR3aa: CASSLYPGGDTEAFF

j_gene: TRBJ1-6
len: 12
d_gene: .
v_gene: TRBV12-2
CDR3aa: CASRSLNSPLHF

j_gene: TRBJ1-2
len: 13
d_gene: .
v_gene: TRBV6-6
CDR3aa: CASSYRGYYGYTF

j_gene: TRBJ1-1
len: 13
d_gene: .
v_gene: TRBV25-1
CDR3aa: CASRGAGDTEAFF

j_gene: TRBJ2-7
len: 13
d_gene: .
v_gene: TRBV7-9
CDR3aa: CASMLAGGGEQYF